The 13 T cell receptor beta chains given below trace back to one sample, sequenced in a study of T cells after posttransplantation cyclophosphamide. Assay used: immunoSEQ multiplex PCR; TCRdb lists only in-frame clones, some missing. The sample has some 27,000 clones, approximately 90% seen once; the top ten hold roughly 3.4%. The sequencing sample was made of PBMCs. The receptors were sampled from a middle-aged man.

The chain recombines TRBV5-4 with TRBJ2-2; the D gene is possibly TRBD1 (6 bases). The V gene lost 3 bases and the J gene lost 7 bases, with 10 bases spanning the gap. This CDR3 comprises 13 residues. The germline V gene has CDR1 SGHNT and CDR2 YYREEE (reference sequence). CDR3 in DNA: TGTGCCAGCAGCTCGGGACACGTCGGGGAGCTGTTTTTT. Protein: CASSSGHVGELFF.

In DNA, the CDR3 is TGTGCCAGCAGCCTACAGGGATACAATTCACCCCTCCACTTT. Protein sequence: CASSLQGYNSPLHF. The rearrangement uses TRBV6-5 and TRBJ1-6, with D maybe TRBD1 (6 bases). Germline V gene data show CDR1 as MNHEY and CDR2 as SVGAGI. This CDR3 region has 14 residues. V gave up 6 bases and J gave up 7 bases, with 13 bases separating them.

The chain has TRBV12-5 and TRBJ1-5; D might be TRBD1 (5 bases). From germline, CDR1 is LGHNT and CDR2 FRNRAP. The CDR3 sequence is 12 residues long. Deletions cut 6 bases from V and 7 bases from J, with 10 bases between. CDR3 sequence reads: CASGSGHQPQHF. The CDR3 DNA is TGTGCTAGTGGCTCCGGACACCAGCCCCAGCATTTT.

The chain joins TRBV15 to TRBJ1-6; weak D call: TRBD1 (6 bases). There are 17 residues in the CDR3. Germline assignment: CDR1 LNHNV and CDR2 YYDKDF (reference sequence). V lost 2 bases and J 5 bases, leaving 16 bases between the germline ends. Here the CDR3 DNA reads TGTGCCACCAGCAGAACGAGGGGGGGGCTCAATAATTCACCCCTCCACTTT. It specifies CATSRTRGGLNNSPLHF.

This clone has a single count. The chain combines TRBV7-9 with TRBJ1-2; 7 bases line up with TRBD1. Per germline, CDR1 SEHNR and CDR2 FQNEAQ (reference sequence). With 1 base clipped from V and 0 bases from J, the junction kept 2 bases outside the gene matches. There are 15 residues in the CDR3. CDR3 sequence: CASSLGDRANYGYTF. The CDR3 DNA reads TGTGCCAGCAGCTTAGGGGACAGAGCTAACTATGGCTACACCTTC.

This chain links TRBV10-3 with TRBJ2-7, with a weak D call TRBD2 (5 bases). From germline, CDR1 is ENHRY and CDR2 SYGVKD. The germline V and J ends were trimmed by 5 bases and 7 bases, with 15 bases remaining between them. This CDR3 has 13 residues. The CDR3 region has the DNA TGTGCCATCAGTTTTCAGGACGGGGTTGAGCAGTACTTC. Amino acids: CAISFQDGVEQYF.

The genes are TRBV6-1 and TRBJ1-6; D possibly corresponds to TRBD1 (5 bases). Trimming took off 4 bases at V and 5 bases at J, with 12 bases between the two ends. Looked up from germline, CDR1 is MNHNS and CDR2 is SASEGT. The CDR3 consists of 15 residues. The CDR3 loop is CASSGGLGHNSPLHF. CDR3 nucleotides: TGTGCCAGCAGTGGGGGACTCGGGCATAATTCACCCCTCCACTTT.

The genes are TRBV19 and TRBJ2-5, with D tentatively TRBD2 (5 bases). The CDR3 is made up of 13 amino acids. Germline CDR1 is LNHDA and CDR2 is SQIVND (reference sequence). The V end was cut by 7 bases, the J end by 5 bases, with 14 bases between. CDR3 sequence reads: CASNPLGSETQYF. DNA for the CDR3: TGTGCCAGTAACCCACTAGGGAGTGAGACCCAGTACTTC.

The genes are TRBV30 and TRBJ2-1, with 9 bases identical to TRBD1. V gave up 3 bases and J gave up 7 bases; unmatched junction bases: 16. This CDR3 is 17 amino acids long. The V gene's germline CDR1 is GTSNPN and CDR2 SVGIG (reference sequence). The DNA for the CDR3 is TGTGCCTGGAGGGGGACAGGGTTAAGGATCGGTCGTAATGAGCAGTTCTTC. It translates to CAWRGTGLRIGRNEQFF.

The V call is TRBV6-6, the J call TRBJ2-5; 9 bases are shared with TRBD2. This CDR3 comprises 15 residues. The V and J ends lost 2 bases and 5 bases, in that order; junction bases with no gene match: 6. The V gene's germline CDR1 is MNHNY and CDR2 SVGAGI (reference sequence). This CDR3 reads CASSYGASGIETQYF. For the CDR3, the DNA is TGTGCCAGCAGTTACGGGGCTAGCGGGATTGAGACCCAGTACTTC.

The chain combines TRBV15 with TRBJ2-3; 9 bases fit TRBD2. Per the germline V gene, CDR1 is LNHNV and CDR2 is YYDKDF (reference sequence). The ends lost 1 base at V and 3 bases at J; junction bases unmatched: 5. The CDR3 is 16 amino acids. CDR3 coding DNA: TGTGCCACCAGCAGAGGTGCTAGCGGGACAACAGATACGCAGTATTTT. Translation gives CATSRGASGTTDTQYF. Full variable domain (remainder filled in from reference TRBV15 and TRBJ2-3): DAMVIQNPRYQVTQFGKPVTLSCSQTLNHNVMYWYQQKSSQAPKLLFHYYDKDFNNEADTPDNFQSRRPNTSFCFLDIRSPGLGDTAMYLCATSRGASGTTDTQYFGPGTRLTVL.

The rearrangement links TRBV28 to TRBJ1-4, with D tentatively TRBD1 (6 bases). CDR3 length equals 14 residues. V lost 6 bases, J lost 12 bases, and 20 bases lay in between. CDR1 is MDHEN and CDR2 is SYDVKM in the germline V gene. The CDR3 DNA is TGTGCCAGCAGGCCCGCAGGGGCTCGAGGGCAACTGTTTTTT. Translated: CASRPAGARGQLFF.

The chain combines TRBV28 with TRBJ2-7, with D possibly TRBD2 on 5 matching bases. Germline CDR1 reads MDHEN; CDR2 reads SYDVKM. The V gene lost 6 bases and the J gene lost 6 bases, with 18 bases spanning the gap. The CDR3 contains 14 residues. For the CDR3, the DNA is TGTGCCAGCAGCGTGCCACTTACCCGGGGCGAGCAGTACTTC. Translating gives CASSVPLTRGEQYF.